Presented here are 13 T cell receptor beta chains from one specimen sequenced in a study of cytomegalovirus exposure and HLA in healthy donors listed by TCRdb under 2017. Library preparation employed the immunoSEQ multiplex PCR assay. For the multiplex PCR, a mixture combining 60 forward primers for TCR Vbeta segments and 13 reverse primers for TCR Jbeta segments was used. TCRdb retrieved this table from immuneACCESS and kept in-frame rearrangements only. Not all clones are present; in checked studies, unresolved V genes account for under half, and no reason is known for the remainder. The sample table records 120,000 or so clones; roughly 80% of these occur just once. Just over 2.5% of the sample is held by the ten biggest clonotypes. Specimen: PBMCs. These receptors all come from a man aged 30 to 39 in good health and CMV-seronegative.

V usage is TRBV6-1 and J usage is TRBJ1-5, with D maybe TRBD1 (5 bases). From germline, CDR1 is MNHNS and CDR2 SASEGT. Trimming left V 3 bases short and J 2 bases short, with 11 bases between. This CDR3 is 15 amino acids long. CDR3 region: CASSDDWGGNQPQHF. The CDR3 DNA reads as TGTGCCAGCAGTGATGACTGGGGGGGCAATCAGCCCCAGCATTTT.

The CDR3 protein is CAWSVSGQGVYGYTF. The CDR3 DNA follows: TGTGCCTGGAGTGTTTCAGGGCAAGGAGTCTATGGCTACACCTTC. J is TRBJ1-2 and V is TRBV30, with a possible D match to TRBD1 (5 bases). Trimming pared 0 bases from V and 4 bases from J, leaving 15 bases between. Germline V gene data show CDR1 as GTSNPN and CDR2 as SVGIG (reference sequence). This CDR3 is 15 amino acids long.

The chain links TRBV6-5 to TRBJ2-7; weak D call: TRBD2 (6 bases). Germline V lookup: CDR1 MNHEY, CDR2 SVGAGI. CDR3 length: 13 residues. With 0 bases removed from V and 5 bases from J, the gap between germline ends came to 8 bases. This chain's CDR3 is CASSYSQRDEQYF. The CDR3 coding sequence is TGTGCCAGCAGTTACTCGCAGCGGGACGAGCAGTACTTC.

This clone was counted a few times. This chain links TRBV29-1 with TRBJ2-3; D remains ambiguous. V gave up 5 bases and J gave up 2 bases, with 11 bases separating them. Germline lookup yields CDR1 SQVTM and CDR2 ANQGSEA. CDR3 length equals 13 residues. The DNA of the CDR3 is TGCAGCGTTCTATTGTCTTACACAGATACGCAGTATTTT. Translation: CSVLLSYTDTQYF.

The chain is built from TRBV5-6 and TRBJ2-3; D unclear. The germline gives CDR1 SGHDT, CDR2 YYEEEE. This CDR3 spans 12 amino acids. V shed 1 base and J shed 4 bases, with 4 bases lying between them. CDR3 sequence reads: CASSLYSDTQYF. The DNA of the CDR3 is TGTGCCAGCAGCTTGTACTCAGATACGCAGTATTTT.

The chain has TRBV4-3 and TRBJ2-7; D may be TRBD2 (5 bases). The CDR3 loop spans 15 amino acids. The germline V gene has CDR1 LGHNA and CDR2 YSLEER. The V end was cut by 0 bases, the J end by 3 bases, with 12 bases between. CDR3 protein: CASSQDEGDYYEQYF. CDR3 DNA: TGCGCCAGCAGCCAAGATGAGGGTGACTACTACGAGCAGTACTTC.

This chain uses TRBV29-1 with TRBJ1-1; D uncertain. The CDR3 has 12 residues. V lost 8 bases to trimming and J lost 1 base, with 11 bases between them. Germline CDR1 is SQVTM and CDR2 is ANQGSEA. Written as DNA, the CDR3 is TGCAGCCTCGGGAGAGCGAACACTGAAGCTTTCTTT. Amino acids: CSLGRANTEAFF.

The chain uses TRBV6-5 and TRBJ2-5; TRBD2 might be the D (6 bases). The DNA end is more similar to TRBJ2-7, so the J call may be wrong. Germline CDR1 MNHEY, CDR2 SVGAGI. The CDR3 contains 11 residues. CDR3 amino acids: CASRGTYEQYF. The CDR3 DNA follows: TGTGCCAGCCGGGGGACCTACGAGCAGTACTTC.

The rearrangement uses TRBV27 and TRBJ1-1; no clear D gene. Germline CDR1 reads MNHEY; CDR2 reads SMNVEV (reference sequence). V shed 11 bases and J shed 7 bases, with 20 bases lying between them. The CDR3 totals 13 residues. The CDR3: CASRPAGVSEAFF. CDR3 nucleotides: TGTGCCTCACGCCCTGCCGGGGTGAGTGAAGCTTTCTTT.

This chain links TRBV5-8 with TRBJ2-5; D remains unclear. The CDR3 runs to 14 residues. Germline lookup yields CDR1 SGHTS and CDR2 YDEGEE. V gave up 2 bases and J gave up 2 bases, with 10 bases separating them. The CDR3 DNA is TGTGCCAGCAGCTTTGATAGCCTTCAAGAGACCCAGTACTTC. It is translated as CASSFDSLQETQYF.

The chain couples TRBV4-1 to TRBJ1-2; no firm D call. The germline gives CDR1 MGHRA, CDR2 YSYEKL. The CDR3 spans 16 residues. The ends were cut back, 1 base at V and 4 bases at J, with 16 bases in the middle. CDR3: CASSQAHRTQSYGYTF. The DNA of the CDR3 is TGCGCCAGCAGCCAAGCGCATAGAACACAGAGCTATGGCTACACCTTC.

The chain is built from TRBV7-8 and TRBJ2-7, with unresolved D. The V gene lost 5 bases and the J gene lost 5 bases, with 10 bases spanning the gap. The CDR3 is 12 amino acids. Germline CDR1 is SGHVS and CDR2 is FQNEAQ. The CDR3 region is CASSPRGDEQYF. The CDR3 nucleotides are TGTGCCAGCAGCCCGAGAGGCGACGAGCAGTACTTC.

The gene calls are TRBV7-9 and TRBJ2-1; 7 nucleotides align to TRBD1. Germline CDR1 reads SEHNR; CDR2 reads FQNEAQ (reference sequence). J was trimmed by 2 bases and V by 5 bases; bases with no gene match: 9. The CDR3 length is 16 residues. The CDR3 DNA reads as TGTGCCAGCAGCCTCCTTCTGGGACAGCCCTACAATGAGCAGTTCTTC. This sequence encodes CASSLLLGQPYNEQFF.